This TCR beta chain was observed in a study of blood T cells in healthy people across ages. The CDR3 has 16 residues. V lost 3 bases and J lost 4; bases outside the gene matches: 8. Germline assignment: CDR1 LNHNV and CDR2 YYDKDF (reference sequence). It was with a sample-barcoded 5' primer and a J-beta primer mix that a second PCR of roughly 7 to 12 cycles was run. Through a template-switch adaptor with 12 random nucleotides, each cDNA molecule received a tag. TCRdb re-derived calls from the 5' RACE reads in MiXCR, one entry per CDR3 protein. The table includes under 2,000,000 distinct CDR3 sequences, less than 50% detected once. With respect to this clonotype: The antigen is undetermined.

Overall study results and limits: TCR beta diversity per million T cells fell roughly linearly with age. Strong correlation linked observed beta diversity and percent naive T cells.

The chain employs TRBV15 and TRBJ2-5; TRBD1 matches 10 bases. The source material was blood. This receptor was identified in a woman aged 40 to 50 in good health. The chain's CDR3 is CATSRRRGTGVETQYF. The CDR3 DNA follows: TGTGCCACCAGCAGGCGACGTGGGACAGGGGTAGAGACCCAGTACTTC.